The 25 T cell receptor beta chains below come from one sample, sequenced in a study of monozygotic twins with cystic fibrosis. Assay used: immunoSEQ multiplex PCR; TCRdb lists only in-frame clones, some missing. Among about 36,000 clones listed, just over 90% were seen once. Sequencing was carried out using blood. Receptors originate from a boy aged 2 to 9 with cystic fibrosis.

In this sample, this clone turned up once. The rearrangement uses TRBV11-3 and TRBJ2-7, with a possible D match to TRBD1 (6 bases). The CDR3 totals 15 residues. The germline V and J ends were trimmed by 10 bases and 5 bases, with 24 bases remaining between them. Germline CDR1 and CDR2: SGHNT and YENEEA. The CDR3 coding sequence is TGTGCCACCACCGACACCGCACAGGGAGATGACGAGCAGTACTTC. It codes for CATTDTAQGDDEQYF.

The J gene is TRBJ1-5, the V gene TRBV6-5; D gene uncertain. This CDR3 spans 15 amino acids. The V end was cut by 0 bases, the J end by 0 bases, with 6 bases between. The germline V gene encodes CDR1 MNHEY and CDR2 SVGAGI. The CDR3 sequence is CASSYSGPSNQPQHF. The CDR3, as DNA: TGTGCCAGCAGTTACTCGGGCCCTAGCAATCAGCCCCAGCATTTT.

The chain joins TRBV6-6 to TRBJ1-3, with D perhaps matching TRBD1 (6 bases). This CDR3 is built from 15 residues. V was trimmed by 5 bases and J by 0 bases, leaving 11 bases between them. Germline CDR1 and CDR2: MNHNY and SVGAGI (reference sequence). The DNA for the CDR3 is TGTGCCAGCAGTAGGGGGAACCTCTCTGGAAACACCATATATTTT. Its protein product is CASSRGNLSGNTIYF.

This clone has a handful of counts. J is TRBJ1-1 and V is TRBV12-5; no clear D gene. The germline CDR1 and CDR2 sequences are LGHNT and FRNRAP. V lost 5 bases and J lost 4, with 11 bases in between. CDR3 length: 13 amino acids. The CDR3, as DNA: TGTGCTAGTGGTATAAGCTGGGGCACTGAAGCTTTCTTT. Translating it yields CASGISWGTEAFF.

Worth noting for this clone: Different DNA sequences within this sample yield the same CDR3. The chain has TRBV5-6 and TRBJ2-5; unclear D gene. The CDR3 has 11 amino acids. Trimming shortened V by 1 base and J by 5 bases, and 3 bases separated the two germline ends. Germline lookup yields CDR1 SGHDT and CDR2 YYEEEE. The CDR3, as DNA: TGTGCCAGCAGCTTGAGTGAGACCCAGTACTTC. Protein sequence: CASSLSETQYF.

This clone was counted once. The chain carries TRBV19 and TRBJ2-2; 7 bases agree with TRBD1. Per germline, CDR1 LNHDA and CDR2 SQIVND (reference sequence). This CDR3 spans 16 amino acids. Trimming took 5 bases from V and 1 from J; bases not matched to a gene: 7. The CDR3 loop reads CASSPDRALNTGELFF. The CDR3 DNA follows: TGTGCCAGTAGTCCCGACAGGGCTCTGAACACCGGGGAGCTGTTTTTT.

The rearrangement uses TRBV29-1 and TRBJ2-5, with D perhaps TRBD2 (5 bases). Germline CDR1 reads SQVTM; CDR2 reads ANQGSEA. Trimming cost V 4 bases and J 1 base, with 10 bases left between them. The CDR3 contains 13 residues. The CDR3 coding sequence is TGCAGCGTTGGGACTCTCCTCCAAGAGACCCAGTACTTC. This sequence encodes CSVGTLLQETQYF.

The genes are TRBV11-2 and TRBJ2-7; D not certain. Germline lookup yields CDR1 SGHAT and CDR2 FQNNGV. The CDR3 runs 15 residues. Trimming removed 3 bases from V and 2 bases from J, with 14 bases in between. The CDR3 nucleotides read TGTGCCAGCAGCTTGGCATATGACGGAACCTACGAGCAGTACTTC. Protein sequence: CASSLAYDGTYEQYF.

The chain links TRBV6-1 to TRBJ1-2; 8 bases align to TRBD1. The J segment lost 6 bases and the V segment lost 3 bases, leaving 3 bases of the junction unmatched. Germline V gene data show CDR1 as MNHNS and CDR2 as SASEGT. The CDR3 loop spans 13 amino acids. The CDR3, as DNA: TGTGCCAGCAGTGAGGACAGGGAAGATGGCTACACCTTC. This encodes CASSEDREDGYTF.

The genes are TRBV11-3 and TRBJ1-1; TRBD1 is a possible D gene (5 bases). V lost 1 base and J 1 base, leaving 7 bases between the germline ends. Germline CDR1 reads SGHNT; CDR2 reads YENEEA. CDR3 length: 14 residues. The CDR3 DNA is TGTGCCAGCAGCTTAGGAGGGGCGAACACTGAAGCTTTCTTT. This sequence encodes CASSLGGANTEAFF.

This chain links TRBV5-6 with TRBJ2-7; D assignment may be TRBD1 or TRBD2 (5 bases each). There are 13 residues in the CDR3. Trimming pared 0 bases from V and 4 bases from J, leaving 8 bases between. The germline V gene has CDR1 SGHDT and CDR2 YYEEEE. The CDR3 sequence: CASSLVEGYEQYF. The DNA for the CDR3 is TGTGCCAGCAGCTTGGTAGAGGGGTACGAGCAGTACTTC. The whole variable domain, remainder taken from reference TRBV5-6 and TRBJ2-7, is DAGVTQSPTHLIKTRGQQVTLRCSPKSGHDTVSWYQQALGQGPQFIFQYYEEEERQRGNFPDRFSGHQFPNYSSELNVNALLLGDSALYLCASSLVEGYEQYFGPGTRLTVT.

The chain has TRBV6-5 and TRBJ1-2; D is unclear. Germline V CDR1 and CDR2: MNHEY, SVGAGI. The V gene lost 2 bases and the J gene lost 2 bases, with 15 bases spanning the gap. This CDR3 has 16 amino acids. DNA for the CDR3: TGTGCCAGCAGTTACAATTACGGCAGCCAAAACTATGGCTACACCTTC. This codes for CASSYNYGSQNYGYTF.

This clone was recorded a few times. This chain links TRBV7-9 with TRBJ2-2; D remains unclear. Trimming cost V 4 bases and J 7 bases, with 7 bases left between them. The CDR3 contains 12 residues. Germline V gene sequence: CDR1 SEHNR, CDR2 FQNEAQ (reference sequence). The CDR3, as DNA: TGTGCCAGCAGCTGGAACGGCGGGGAGCTGTTTTTT. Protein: CASSWNGGELFF.

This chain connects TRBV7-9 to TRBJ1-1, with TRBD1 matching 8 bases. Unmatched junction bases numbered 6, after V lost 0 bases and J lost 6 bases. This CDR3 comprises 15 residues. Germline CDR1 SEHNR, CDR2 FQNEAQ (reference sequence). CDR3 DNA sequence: TGTGCCAGCAGCTTAGCACTGGGACAGGTGTCTGAAGCTTTCTTT. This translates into CASSLALGQVSEAFF.

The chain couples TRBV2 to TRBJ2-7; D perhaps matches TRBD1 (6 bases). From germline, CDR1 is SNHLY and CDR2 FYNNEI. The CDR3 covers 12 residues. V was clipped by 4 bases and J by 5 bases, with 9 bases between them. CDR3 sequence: CASSVGDNEQYF. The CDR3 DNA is TGTGCCAGCAGTGTAGGGGACAACGAGCAGTACTTC.

DNA of the CDR3: TGCAGCGCCGAGGGACAGTATAGCACAGATACGCAGTATTTT. Its protein is CSAEGQYSTDTQYF. The rearrangement links TRBV29-1 to TRBJ2-3; TRBD1 agrees at 7 bases. Germline values: CDR1 SQVTM, CDR2 ANQGSEA. This CDR3 region has 14 residues. J lost 0 bases, V lost 7 bases, and 7 bases had no gene match.

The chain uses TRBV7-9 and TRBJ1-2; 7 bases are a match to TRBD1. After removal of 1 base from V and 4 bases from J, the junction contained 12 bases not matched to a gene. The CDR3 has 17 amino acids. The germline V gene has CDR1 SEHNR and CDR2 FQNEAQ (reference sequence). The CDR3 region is CASSLEFDRDGFYGYTF. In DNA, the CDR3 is TGTGCCAGCAGCTTAGAGTTCGACAGGGATGGATTCTATGGCTACACCTTC. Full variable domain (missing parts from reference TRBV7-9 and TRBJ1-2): DTGVSQNPRHKITKRGQNVTFRCDPISEHNRLYWYRQTLGQGPEFLTYFQNEAQLEKSRLLSDRFSAERPKGSFSTLEIQRTEQGDSAMYLCASSLEFDRDGFYGYTFGSGTRLTVV.

Here the CDR3 DNA reads TGTGCCAGCCTACAACCCGGGAGCACCGGGGAGCTGTTTTTT. It is translated as CASLQPGSTGELFF. The gene calls are TRBV27 and TRBJ2-2, with TRBD2 as a possible D gene (6 bases). V lost 8 bases and J 4 bases, leaving 14 bases between the germline ends. The CDR3 totals 14 residues. Germline V gene sequence: CDR1 MNHEY, CDR2 SMNVEV (reference sequence).

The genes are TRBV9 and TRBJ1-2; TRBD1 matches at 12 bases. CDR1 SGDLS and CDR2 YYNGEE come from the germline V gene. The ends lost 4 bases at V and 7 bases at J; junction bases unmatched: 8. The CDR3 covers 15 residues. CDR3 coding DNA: TGTGCCAGCAGCATGGGACAGGGGGCTCCCGGTGGCTACACCTTC. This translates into CASSMGQGAPGGYTF.

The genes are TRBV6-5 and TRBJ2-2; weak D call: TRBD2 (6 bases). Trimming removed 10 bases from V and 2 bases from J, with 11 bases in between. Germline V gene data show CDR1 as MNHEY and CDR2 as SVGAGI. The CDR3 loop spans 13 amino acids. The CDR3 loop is CATSGSNTGELFF. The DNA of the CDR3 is TGTGCCACCTCCGGGAGCAACACCGGGGAGCTGTTTTTT.

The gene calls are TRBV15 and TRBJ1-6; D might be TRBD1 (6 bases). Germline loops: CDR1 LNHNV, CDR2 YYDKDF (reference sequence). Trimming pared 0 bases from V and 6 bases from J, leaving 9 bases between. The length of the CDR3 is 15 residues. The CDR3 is CATSRDRGANSPLHF. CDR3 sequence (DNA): TGTGCCACCAGCAGAGATCGGGGGGCTAATTCACCCCTCCACTTT.

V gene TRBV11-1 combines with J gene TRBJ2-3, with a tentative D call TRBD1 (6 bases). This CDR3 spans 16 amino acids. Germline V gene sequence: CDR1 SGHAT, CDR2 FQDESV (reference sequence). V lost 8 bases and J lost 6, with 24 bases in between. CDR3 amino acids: CASAPAGTSPHDTQYF. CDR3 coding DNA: TGTGCCAGCGCTCCTGCCGGGACATCTCCACATGATACGCAGTATTTT.

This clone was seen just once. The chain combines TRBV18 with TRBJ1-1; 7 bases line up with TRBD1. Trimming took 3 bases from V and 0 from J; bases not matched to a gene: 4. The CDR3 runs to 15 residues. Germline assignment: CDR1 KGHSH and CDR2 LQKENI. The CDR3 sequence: CASSPMGQLNTEAFF. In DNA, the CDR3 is TGTGCCAGCTCACCCATGGGACAGCTGAACACTGAAGCTTTCTTT. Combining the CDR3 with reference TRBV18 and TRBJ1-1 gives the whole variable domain NAGVMQNPRHLVRRRGQEARLRCSPMKGHSHVYWYRQLPEEGLKFMVYLQKENIIDESGMPKERFSAEFPKEGPSILRIQQVVRGDSAAYFCASSPMGQLNTEAFFGQGTRLTVV.

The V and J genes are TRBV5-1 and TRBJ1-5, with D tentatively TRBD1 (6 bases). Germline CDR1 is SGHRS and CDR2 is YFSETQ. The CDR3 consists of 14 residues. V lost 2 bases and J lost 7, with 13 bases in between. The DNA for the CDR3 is TGCGCCAGCAGCTTACAGGGTGGTCAGCAGCCCCAGCATTTT. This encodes CASSLQGGQQPQHF.

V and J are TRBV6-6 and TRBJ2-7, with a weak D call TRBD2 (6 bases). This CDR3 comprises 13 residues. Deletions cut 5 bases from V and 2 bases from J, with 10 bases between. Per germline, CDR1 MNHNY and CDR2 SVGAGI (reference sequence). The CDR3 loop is CASSVGGTYEQYF. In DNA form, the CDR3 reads TGTGCCAGCAGTGTCGGGGGAACCTACGAGCAGTACTTC.